This T cell receptor (beta chain) came from a study of T cells in pancreatic ductal adenocarcinoma (dated 2017 in TCRdb). For the study in its entirety: To learn about the adaptive T-cell response arising naturally, investigators profiled where tumor-infiltrating CD8+ T cells, together with suppressive cells, were located within resected pancreatic ductal adenocarcinoma, how abundant they were, and what qualities they showed.

Pancreatic ductal adenocarcinoma patients who had undergone surgery without neoadjuvant therapy were selected. After peripheral blood was drawn into heparin tubes, PBMCs were separated on a histopaque density gradient and then cryopreserved in approximately 9.8% DMSO. Using the DNeasy Blood and Tissue Kit with Proteinase K and RNase treatment, genomic DNA was extracted from roughly 7 PBMC and fewer than 10 flash-frozen tumor specimens. Counted from cysteine to phenylalanine, this CDR3 has 12 amino acids. The sequence is cut down to CDR3 DNA, 36 bases in frame from base 1. V and J are truncated by 2 bases and 6 bases respectively, leaving an intervening sequence of 4 bases. CDR1 and CDR2 are read off the germline V gene as KGHSH and LQKENI. Details on this clone: Its recognized antigen is unknown. Base qualities were left out, and no much larger clone turns up one base away.

Study-wide conclusions, independent of this receptor: Comparisons of clonality between tumor and blood may be biased because tumors are enriched in CD45RO+ effector T cells rather than naive T cells, which biases the comparison toward lower diversity. T-cell clonality did not differ significantly between tumor and blood, with mean clonality approximately 0.11 in tumors and around 0.069 in blood. Since most pancreatic cancer patients present with inoperable disease, the resected cohort was skewed toward the minority of patients who had early-stage disease. Compared with tumor samples, blood samples had more total productive templates and 8 to 8.5-fold more unique clonotypes.

The immunoSEQ hsTCRB kit was used to amplify TCR beta CDR3 regions from genomic DNA. An Illumina HiSeq system was used to carry out high-throughput TRB CDR3 sequencing. The paper's processing steps were these. The immunoSEQ software was used to analyze the sequencing reads, and any nonproductive sequences containing premature stops or frame-shifts were left out. Clonality of the repertoire was calculated as one minus Shannon entropy normalized by log2 of the number of unique productive sequences. TCRdb holds this immuneACCESS table with in-frame rearrangements only. Some clones are missing; in checked studies, unresolved V genes explain under half, and the rest has no known cause. Clonal size and the V and J genes are those of that table, whereas D and trimming came from the DNA. The sample yields over 90,000 clones; about 95% were counted once. The ten largest account for roughly 3% of the sample.

The origin of this receptor is a human donor with pancreatic ductal adenocarcinoma. Here the chain combines TRBV18 and TRBJ2-2; the D gene lacks a confident call. The sequencing input was PBMCs. CDR3 reads: CASSPTSGELFF. The DNA sequence follows: TGTGCCAGCTCACCAACATCCGGGGAGCTGTTTTTT.